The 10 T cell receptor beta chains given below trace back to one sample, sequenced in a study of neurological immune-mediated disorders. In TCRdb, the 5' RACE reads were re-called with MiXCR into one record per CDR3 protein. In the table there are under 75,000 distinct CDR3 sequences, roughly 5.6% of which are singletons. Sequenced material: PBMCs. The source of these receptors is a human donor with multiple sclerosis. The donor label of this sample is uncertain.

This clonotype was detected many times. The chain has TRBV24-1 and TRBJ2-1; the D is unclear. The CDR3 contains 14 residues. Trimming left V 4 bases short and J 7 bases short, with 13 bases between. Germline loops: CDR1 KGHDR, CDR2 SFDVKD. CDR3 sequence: CATSDPAVLNEQFF. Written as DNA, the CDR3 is TGTGCCACCAGTGACCCAGCAGTTCTAAATGAGCAGTTCTTC.

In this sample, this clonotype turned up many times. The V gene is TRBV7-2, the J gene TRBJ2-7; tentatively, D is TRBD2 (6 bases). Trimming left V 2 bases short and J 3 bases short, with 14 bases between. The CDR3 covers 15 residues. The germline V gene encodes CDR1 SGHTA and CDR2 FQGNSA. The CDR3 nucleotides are TGTGCCAGCAGCTTATCGCGGGGAGAACACTACGAGCAGTACTTC. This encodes CASSLSRGEHYEQYF.

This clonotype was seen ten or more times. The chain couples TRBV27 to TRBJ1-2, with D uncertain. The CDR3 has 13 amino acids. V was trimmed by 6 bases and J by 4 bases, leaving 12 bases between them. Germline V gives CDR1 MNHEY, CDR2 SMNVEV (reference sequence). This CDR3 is CASSQNVIYGYTF. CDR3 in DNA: TGTGCCAGCAGCCAAAATGTGATCTATGGCTACACCTTC.

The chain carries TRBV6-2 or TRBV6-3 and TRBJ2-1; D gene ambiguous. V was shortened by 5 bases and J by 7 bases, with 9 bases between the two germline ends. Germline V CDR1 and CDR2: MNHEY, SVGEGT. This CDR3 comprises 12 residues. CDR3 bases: TGTGCCAGCAGTCCACCTCAAAATGAGCAGTTCTTC. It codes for CASSPPQNEQFF.

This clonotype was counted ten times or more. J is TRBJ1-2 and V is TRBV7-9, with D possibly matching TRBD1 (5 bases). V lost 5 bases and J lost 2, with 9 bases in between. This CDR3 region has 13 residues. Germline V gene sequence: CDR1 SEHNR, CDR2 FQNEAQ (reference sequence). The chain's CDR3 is CASSGGYNYGYTF. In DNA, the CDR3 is TGTGCCAGCAGCGGGGGATACAACTATGGCTACACCTTC.

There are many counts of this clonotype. The CDR3 region is CASTYIDPTNEQFF. The CDR3 DNA follows: TGTGCCAGCACTTACATCGACCCCACCAATGAGCAGTTCTTC. The chain is built from TRBV7-9 and TRBJ2-1; no reliable D call. Germline V gene lookup returns CDR1 SEHNR and CDR2 FQNEAQ (reference sequence). CDR3 size: 14 residues. V shed 7 bases and J shed 6 bases, with 16 bases lying between them. Full variable domain (missing parts from reference TRBV7-9 and TRBJ2-1): DTGVSQNPRHKITKRGQNVTFRCDPISEHNRLYWYRQTLGQGPEFLTYFQNEAQLEKSRLLSDRFSAERPKGSFSTLEIQRTEQGDSAMYLCASTYIDPTNEQFFGPGTRLTVL.

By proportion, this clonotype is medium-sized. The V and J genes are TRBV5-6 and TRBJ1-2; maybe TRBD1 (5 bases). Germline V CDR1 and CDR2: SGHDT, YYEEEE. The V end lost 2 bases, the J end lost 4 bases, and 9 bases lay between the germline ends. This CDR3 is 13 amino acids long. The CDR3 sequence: CASSFGGSYGYTF. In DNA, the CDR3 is TGTGCCAGCAGCTTTGGGGGGTCCTATGGCTACACCTTC.

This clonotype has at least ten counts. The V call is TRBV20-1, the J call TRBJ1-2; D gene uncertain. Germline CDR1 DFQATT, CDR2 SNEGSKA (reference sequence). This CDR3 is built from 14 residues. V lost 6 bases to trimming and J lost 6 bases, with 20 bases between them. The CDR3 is CSAPLAHPRDGYTF. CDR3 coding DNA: TGCAGTGCCCCTTTGGCACATCCTAGGGATGGCTACACCTTC.

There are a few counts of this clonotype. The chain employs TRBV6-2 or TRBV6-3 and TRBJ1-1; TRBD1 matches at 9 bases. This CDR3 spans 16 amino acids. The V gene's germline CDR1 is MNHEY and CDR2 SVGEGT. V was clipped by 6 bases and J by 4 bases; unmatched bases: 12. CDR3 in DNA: TGTGCCAGCAGGCCCACAGGGGGCGCCGGGGCCACTGAAGCTTTCTTT. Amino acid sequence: CASRPTGGAGATEAFF.

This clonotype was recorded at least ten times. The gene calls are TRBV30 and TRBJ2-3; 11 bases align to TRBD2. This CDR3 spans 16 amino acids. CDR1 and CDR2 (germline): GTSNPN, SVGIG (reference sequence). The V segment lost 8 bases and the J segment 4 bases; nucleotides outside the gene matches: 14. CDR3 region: CAGTALGTSGADTQYF. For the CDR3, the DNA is TGTGCCGGGACGGCCCTGGGGACTAGCGGCGCAGATACGCAGTATTTT.